This T cell receptor (beta chain) was observed in a study of T-cell reconstitution after alpha-beta-depleted transplantation in children. Study-level points and caveats: Diversity of TCRbeta at day 60 was high in some patients, arising from surviving recipient T cells and thymic progenitors. From newly produced T cells came most of the T-cell counts and diversity one year after transplant. About two months after transplant, alpha-beta T cells reportedly came from several hundred expanded graft clones.

About this clonotype: No antigen is known for it.

The TCRbeta library was prepared with unique molecular identifiers. TCRdb re-derived calls from the PCR reads in MiXCR, one entry per CDR3 protein. Among around 450,000 distinct CDR3 sequences listed, over 40% were seen once. Germline CDR1 and CDR2: SEHNR and FQNEAQ (reference sequence). The CDR3 spans 15 residues. The V segment lost 10 bases and the J segment 4 bases; nucleotides outside the gene matches: 12. The chain couples TRBV7-9 to TRBJ2-1, with 8 bases lining up with TRBD1. The sample consisted of PBMCs, taken before TCRalphabeta/CD19-depleted stem cell transplant. This TCR derives from a girl aged 2 to 9 with aplastic anemia, due to receive a stem cell transplant. Here the CDR3 DNA reads TGTGCCACGCACAGGGGACAGGCGATTTACAATGAGCAGTTCTTC. Amino acid sequence: CATHRGQAIYNEQFF.